This T cell receptor beta chain derives from a study of post-analysis software for immune sequencing data (dated by TCRdb to between 2014 and 2017). About the investigation overall: The recorded disease courses included relapsing-remitting, secondary progressive and progressive-relapsing multiple sclerosis, and some patients had no subtype annotation. A subset of samples was prepared in parallel using single-end sample barcoding, then pooled and co-amplified after Illumina adapter ligation. The multiple sclerosis patient repertoires were compared with around ten previously published healthy control repertoires from donors aged roughly 6 to 25 years. The investigation overall reported the following: Significantly higher frequencies in patients than in controls were found for five TRBV segments, including TRBV5-6, TRBV5-1 and TRBV20-1. Normalized Chao1 diversity was significantly lower in multiple sclerosis patients than controls, suggesting substantial peripheral T-cell clonal expansion. When samples were clustered directly using the F measure, samples prepared in the same batch co-clustered strongly, which prompted a batch-effect correction. The multiple sclerosis patient group was slightly younger than the control group.

The library was obtained by PCR. This sample was sequenced with an Illumina HiSeq 2500. Unique molecular identifiers were incorporated into TCR beta cDNA libraries to reduce PCR and sequencing biases. Every 1 to 10 million input T cells yielded 500,000 or so cDNA molecules, meaning each molecule approximated one T cell. The patient libraries were prepared and sequenced with the same protocol used for the earlier healthy control dataset. Within a given batch, samples were prepared together, multiplexed and sequenced on the same HiSeq lane. The study's own analysis went as follows. MIGEC was used to process the raw barcoded reads, and molecular identifier groups with only a single read were discarded before consensus assembly and CDR3 extraction. Clonotype tables were post-analysed with VDJtools, normalizing diversity by down-sampling all datasets to the smallest sample size. To correct batch-related cross-sample contamination, repertoire overlap clustering matched CDR3 amino acid sequences but not nucleotide sequences. The public reads were reanalyzed by TCRdb: fastp trimming at Q25, MiXCR alignment, in-frame beta chains only. CDR3 protein sequences are deduplicated, and each keeps its most common genes and DNA. The V and J calls and clone size are TCRdb's, not the authors'. The sample table holds hundreds of thousands of distinct CDR3 sequences, of which more than 30% were seen once. The ten biggest clones cover about 7.6% of the sample.

V is cut by 7 bases and J by 10 bases, and the space between the germline ends is 11 bases. The germline V gene specifies MDHEN as CDR1 and SYDVKM as CDR2. The CDR3 contains 11 residues, cysteine and phenylalanine counted. CDR3 DNA only is kept here, 33 bases in frame from base 1. The sample holds a few counts of this clonotype. Its cognate antigen has yet to be identified. No per-base quality is available; no much larger clone lies one base away. To demonstrate the VDJtools post-analysis software, TCR beta repertoires were profiled from the peripheral blood of over ten young patients with multiple sclerosis. The multiple sclerosis patients were children and adolescents ranging in age from 6 to 15 years.

The chain links TRBV28 with TRBJ2-1, with no confident D gene call. The material sequenced was blood. The receptor was isolated from a girl aged 2 to 9 with multiple sclerosis. CDR3 reads: CASTTKIEQFF. The nucleotide sequence reads as follows: TGTGCCAGCACTACCAAGATAGAGCAGTTCTTC.